This note documents a single T cell receptor (beta chain) sequence. V lost 5 bases and J lost 6, with 16 bases in between. The germline V gene encodes CDR1 LNHDA and CDR2 SQIVND (reference sequence). The CDR3 contains 14 residues. This table comes from immunoSEQ multiplex PCR, and its TCRdb copy is limited to in-frame clones, with some not included. The table records tens of thousands of clones, roughly 94% of them present only once. This record comes from a study of technical replicates of blood from a few donors. The receptor's source is a human donor in good health. This chain uses TRBV19 with TRBJ1-2, with D maybe TRBD1 (6 bases). The sample consisted of T cells isolated from PBMCs. The CDR3 loop reads CASSYAGAEDGYTF. The CDR3 coding sequence is TGTGCCAGTAGTTATGCAGGGGCAGAAGATGGCTACACCTTC.